The T cell receptor beta chain described here comes from a study of neurological immune-mediated disorders. Overall study results and limits: The study phylogenetically grouped the repertoires of 18 of 34 multiple sclerosis patients into one related-CDR3 cluster, a possible signature.

CDR3 length equals 15 residues. Germline V lookup: CDR1 DFQATT, CDR2 SNEGSKA (reference sequence). V shed 3 bases, J shed 9 bases, and the junction held 11 bases outside the gene matches. The starting material, 2 million PBMCs stored at -80 C, gave rise to the unsorted libraries. This clonotype was counted at least ten times. Its matching antigen is unknown. The cDNA was generated through 5'RACE incorporating 10-nucleotide random UMIs. Each CDR3 protein gets one entry after TCRdb re-called the 5' RACE reads with MiXCR. The sample has roughly 62,000 distinct CDR3 sequences, 3.5% to 4.5% seen once. Sequencing was carried out using PBMCs. The rearrangement joins TRBV20-1 to TRBJ1-6; 7 positions agree with TRBD1. The sequence was collected from a woman between 50 and 59 years old with multiple sclerosis. This CDR3 is CSASDNRGRSSPLHF. DNA for the CDR3: TGCAGTGCTAGCGATAACAGGGGAAGGAGTTCACCCCTCCACTTT.